This T cell receptor (beta chain) was found in a study of blood T cell repertoires in COVID-19. Study-wide background: T cells, B-cell-depleted T cells, or PBMCs supplied cDNA or gDNA.

Everyone who took part was 18 to 89 years old, and they came from roughly 25 US areas. TCRdb's table, derived via immunoSEQ multiplex PCR, lists solely in-frame clones and lacks some. The table records 250,000 or so clones, 75% to 95% of them present only once. CDR1 is ENHRY, CDR2 SYGVKD, per germline. V gave up 4 bases and J gave up 4 bases; unmatched junction bases: 0. CDR3 length: 12 amino acids. This TCR derives from a man in his forties who had been exposed to COVID-19. The chain is built from TRBV10-3 and TRBJ2-5; 7 bases fit TRBD1. The sequenced material came from PBMCs or T cells enriched from blood (not recorded which). The CDR3 reads CAISGQGETQYF. As DNA, the CDR3 is TGTGCCATCAGTGGACAGGGAGAGACCCAGTACTTC.